The text below deals with one T cell receptor (beta chain). It has no known antigen specificity. Within one base of it there is no much larger clone, and no base qualities were kept. The V end gives up 3 bases and the J end 1 base, leaving 0 bases in the junction not matched to a gene. From a lookup of the germline V gene, CDR1 and CDR2 are SGHDT and YYEEEE. Reading from cysteine to phenylalanine, the CDR3 counts 13 amino acids. Just the 39-base CDR3 DNA is kept, in frame starting at base 1. The library was built by means of the immunoSEQ multiplex PCR assay. For the multiplex PCR, a mixture combining 60 forward primers for TCR Vbeta segments and 13 reverse primers for TCR Jbeta segments was used. Amplification of the CDR3 region of rearranged TCR beta genes was performed with a multiplex PCR assay on genomic DNA. The amplified TCR beta libraries were sequenced on the Illumina HiSeq System as 87-base-pair reads. The authors processed their data as follows. A later analysis counted some 74 million unique TCR beta chains across the 690 or so repertoires, and roughly 9.9 million of these chains were shared by at least two donors. A nearest-neighbor algorithm error-corrected the raw reads and collapsed the reads into unique sequences, merging closely related sequences to remove PCR and sequencing errors. To assign V, D and J gene segments, CDR3 sequences were aligned to IMGT reference sequences. Each retained sequence needed at least a six-nucleotide match to both a V gene segment and a J gene segment. A rearrangement was called productive if the CDR3 had no stop codons and remained in frame with V and J, and every other rearrangement was called non-productive. CDR3 was defined according to IMGT convention as the region running from the second conserved V-encoded cysteine to the conserved J-encoded phenylalanine. The earlier analysis of roughly 590 of the donors excluded any sequence lacking an unambiguous match to a single V gene segment. In an earlier analysis of a few hundred of the donors, V segments were called functional above 56.7% productive rearrangements and were called segregating when the between-donor standard deviation exceeded 5%. A statistical classification framework was built for diagnosing cytomegalovirus status from the catalog of TCR beta chain sequences. V and J gene assignment, in a later analysis, came from comparing TCR nucleotide sequences with IMGT/GENE-DB human TR gene sequences. In a later analysis, CDR3 sequences and most-parsimonious VDJ recombination scenarios were assigned using the TCRdist pipeline. A later analysis defined each TCR beta chain by its CDR3 amino acid sequence plus V-gene family, and excluded reads lacking a unique V-gene family. In a later analysis, approximately 640 highly shared, low-generation-probability nucleotide sequences were removed to address suspected cross-contamination and a sequencing artifact. For each public chain, a later analysis derived a clonal expansion index from normalized ranks of inferred template counts within each repertoire. In a later analysis, generation probabilities were computed using a VDJ recombination model fitted to out-of-frame rearrangements, and the results were checked against IGoR. In a later analysis, TCR-TCR, TCR-HLA and TCR-CMV co-occurrence was scored with hypergeometric tests, and a repertoire-size bias correction was applied to TCR pairs. In a later analysis, false discovery rates were estimated by permuting HLA or CMV assignments 20 times. In a later analysis, co-occurring TCRs were grouped with DBSCAN, and TCRdist sequence similarity was added when clustering was performed within HLA-allele-positive subsets. For co-occurrence clustering, repertoires with fewer than 30,000 or more than 120,000 public chains were excluded, along with a handful of repertoires with anomalous nucleotide sharing. TCRdb provides this immuneACCESS table in a form limited to in-frame rearrangements. Some clones are lacking; in checked studies, under half of them reflect an unresolved V gene, and why the rest are absent is not known. The V and J calls and the clone size are those of that table, but D and trimming were determined from the DNA. For this sample there are 95,000 to 150,000 clones; about 68% appear just once. The top ten constitute 3.5% to 4.5% of the sample.

The data stem from a study of cytomegalovirus exposure and HLA in healthy donors (dated by TCRdb to about 2017). The study in broad terms: An earlier analysis of about 560 of the donors reported 250 to 300 Gb of sequence data and some 110 million unique TCR beta sequences obtained from approximately 180 million T cells. All discovery cohort repertoires had been generated on a single sequencing platform. The study used immunosequencing to profile the T cell repertoires of approximately 650 subjects and linked those repertoires to cytomegalovirus serostatus. In addition to the first cohort of 500 to 850 subjects, a separate validation cohort of 130 or so different subjects was used. An earlier analysis of some 500 of the donors applied high-throughput TCR beta sequencing to assess whether each TCR beta V gene segment acted as functional or pseudogenic. Rather than drawing on any new phenotypic data, the later analysis identified candidate immune exposures from TCR beta sequences and the way those sequences occurred across donors. A later genetic analysis used genome-wide SNP genotypes for about three fifths of the 666 donors, treating that subset as a discovery cohort. High-throughput TCR immunosequencing, statistical association of individual TCRs with disease status, and machine learning were combined to predict cytomegalovirus infection status. The study aimed to test whether cataloging public T cell receptors could reveal signatures of past pathogen exposure. In a later analysis, previously published TCR beta repertoires from some 640 donors were re-analyzed and high-resolution HLA genotyping was added so that TCR occurrence patterns could be studied. A handful of DR-DQ haplotypes were handled as single units for association and clustering because linkage in the cohort was strong. Class I and class II HLA loci were covered by the typing at four-digit resolution. Typing coverage varied by locus: 629-630 donors for A, B, C, DRB1 and DQB1; roughly 510 for DQA1; nearly 610 for DPA1; roughly 450 for DPB1. Donor age, sex, ethnicity and CMV serostatus were compiled together with the repertoire data. About 280 gigabases of sequencing data and 70 million to 95 million unique TCR sequences made up an early release that covered some 640 HLA-typed donors. The genetic ancestry cluster associated with self-reported Caucasian donors included approximately 85% of the roughly 390 genotyped donors. Across some 400 genotyped donors of the cohort, an average of 235,054 unique TCR beta nucleotide sequences per donor were sequenced, and 15% to 20% of those sequences were non-productive.

The cohort comprised fewer than 750 healthy bone marrow donors. At the time of sampling, all cohort members were nominally healthy, though unrecorded immune exposures were likely present. The donor tested CMV seropositive and was one of the 289 seropositive cohort members. Each donor provided a peripheral blood sample, and peripheral blood mononuclear cells were used for TCR beta sequencing. Genomic DNA extraction from the blood cell samples was performed with the Qiagen DNeasy Blood Extraction Kit. On the study overall, not on this receptor specifically: In the study, some 160 TCR beta chains were listed as associated with cytomegalovirus. In a later analysis, HLA-associated TCR beta chains showed more clonal expansion and lower generation probabilities than non-associated chains that were equally common. The earlier analysis of almost 600 of the donors excluded 15 to 20 rarely observed V segments, including chromosome 9 orphons, because counts were too low. Linkage disequilibrium might explain the correlated functional status among segregating V segments, but an unknown experimental factor could not be excluded. A cluster of highly shared sequence variants was judged likely to represent a technical artifact of the sequencing pipeline. A further reported finding was that TCR beta sequences accurately predicted the HLA-A and HLA-B alleles for most subjects in the first cohort. In an earlier analysis of some 500 of the donors, most TCR beta V segments appeared in productive rearrangements about 90% or about 30% of the time, broadly matching IMGT annotations. Strong co-occurrence of HLA alleles, especially DR and DQ, made assigning TCR associations to individual alleles difficult. Most TCR sequences were seen in very few donors, while some public TCRs were found in many individuals. A later analysis found that most CMV-associated TCR beta chains appeared HLA-restricted, with HLA associations seemingly driven largely by CMV exposure. The cohort was sequenced for TCR beta chains only, and without alpha or paired-chain data the features that could be detected were limited. A later genetic analysis associated a missense DCLRE1C variant with V-gene and J-gene trimming of TCR beta chains, and an independent cohort replicated the association. A later genetic analysis reported fewer N-insertions in productive TCRs among donors in an Asian-associated ancestry cluster than the roughly 700-donor mean. A later analysis associated 16,951 TCR beta sequences with specific HLA alleles at a false discovery rate of 0.05. The authors suggested that the approach could potentially be generalized to other disease states and immunological phenotypes. Because HLA typing was unavailable for some donors at each locus, only the typed subset was used in association tests. In both the original and validation cohorts, the classifier was reported to diagnose cytomegalovirus status with high specificity and sensitivity. Roughly uniform sequencing depth across donors was assumed in presence/absence analyses, although this assumption may not hold. According to a later analysis, TCR association rates differed among HLA loci, with DRB1 alleles showing the most associated TCRs and HLA-C alleles showing the fewest. Because the 87-base-pair reads could not distinguish some IMGT-functional V segments, including TRBV6-2 and TRBV6-3, those segments were excluded. In a later analysis, several top co-occurrence clusters were reported to appear linked to parvovirus B19, influenza, CMV and Epstein-Barr virus. The only immune exposure information available for the cohort was CMV serostatus. A few of the identified cytomegalovirus-associated TCR beta chains were confirmed in vitro to be specific for cytomegalovirus antigens.

Sample: PBMCs. This sequence originates from a man between 35 and 55 years old in good health and CMV-seropositive. The chain is encoded by TRBV5-6 joined to TRBJ2-5, and 7 junctional nucleotides match TRBD1. The nucleotide sequence is given as TGTGCCAGCAGCTGGGACAGCCAAGAGACCCAGTACTTC. Its product reads: CASSWDSQETQYF.